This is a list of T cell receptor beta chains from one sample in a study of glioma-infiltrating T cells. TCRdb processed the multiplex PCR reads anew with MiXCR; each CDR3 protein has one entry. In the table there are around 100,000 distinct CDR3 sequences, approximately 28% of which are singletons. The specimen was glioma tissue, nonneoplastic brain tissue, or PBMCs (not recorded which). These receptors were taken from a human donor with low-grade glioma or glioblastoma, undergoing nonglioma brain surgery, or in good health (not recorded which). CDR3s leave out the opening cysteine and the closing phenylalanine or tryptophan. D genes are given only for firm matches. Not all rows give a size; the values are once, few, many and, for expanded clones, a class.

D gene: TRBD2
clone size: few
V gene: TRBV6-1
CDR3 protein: ASSSVLRGGKDTQY

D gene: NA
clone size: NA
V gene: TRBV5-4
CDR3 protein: ASSAGGGNYGYT

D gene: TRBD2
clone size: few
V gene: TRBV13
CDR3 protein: ASSSAGTSAYEQY

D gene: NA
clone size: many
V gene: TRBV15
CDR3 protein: ATSRGGGEQY

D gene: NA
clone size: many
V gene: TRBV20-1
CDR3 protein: SASHGGGTEAF

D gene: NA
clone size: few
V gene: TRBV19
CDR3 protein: ASSINRGEKLF

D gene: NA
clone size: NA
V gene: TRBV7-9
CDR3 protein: ASSEGNRGAKYNEQF

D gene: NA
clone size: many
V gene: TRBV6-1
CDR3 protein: ACQTTSTDTQY

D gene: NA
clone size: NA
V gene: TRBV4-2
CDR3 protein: ASSQDISKGGWQPQH

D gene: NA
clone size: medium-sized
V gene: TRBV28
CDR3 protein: ASSFLAGTDTQY

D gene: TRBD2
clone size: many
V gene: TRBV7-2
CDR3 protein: ASSSATSGGPY

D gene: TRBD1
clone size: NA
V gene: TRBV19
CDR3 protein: ASSEDRARFQPQH

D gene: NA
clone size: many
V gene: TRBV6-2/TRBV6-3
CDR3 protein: ASSYNDLDFSGNTIY

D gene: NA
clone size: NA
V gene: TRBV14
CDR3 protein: ASSQEVGFSSYEQY

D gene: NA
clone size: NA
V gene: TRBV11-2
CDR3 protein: ASIQQENTEAF

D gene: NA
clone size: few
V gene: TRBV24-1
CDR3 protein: ATSDPRSAQETQY

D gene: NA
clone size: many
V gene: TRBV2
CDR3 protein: ASSRQNTEAF

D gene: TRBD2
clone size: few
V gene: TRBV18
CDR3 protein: ASSPESGTHNEQF

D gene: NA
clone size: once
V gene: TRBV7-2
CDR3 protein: ASSLVGRVGQPQH

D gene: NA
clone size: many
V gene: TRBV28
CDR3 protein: ASSFRGGGKVNEAF

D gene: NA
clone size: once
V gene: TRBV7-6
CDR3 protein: ASSWGPSDGELF

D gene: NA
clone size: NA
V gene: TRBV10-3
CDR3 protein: AISESRLDTYYEQY

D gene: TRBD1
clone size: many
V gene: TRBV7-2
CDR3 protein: ASSWYQGDYGYT

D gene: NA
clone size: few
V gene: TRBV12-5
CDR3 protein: ASGLGQGSSYEQY

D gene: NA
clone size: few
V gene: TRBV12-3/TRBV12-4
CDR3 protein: ASSLAAFQPQH

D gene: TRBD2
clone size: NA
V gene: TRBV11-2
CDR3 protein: ASSRLAGGQETQY

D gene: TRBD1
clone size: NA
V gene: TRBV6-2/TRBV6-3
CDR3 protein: ASSYIRTGHTSPAYNEQF

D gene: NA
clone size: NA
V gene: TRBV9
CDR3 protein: ASSVDSRETQY

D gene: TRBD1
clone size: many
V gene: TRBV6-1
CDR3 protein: ATKDRGSEQY

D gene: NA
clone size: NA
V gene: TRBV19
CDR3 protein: ASSITRDTRNTEAF

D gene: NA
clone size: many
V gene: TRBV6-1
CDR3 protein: ASGENGGIDTQY

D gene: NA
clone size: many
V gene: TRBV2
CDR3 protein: ASRGDTLNYGYT

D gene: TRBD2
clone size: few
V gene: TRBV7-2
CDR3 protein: ASSLAGAGGPTDTQY

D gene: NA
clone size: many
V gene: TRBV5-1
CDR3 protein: ASSLGDLNTEAF

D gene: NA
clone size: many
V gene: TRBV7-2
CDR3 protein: ASSPSTGIRADTQY

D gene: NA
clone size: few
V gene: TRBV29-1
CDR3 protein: SVDTGRETQY

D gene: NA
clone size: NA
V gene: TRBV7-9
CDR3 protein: ASSLQGPGNTEAF

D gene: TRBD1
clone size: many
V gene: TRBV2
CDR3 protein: ASKQGTGRNQPQH